The 27 T cell receptor beta chains below come from one sample, sequenced in a study of T cell changes during pregnancy in multiple sclerosis. Clones were read by immunoSEQ multiplex PCR, and TCRdb kept only the in-frame ones, dropping some. The data show tens of thousands of clones, with around 85% seen just once and more than 7.5% held by the top ten. This specimen consisted of CD8+ T cells from peripheral blood mononuclear cells, obtained after pregnancy. The receptor source for this set is a female donor with multiple sclerosis, enrolled in a pregnancy study.

This clone was detected once. This rearrangement joins TRBV11-2 to TRBJ2-2; 9 bases agree with TRBD1. Looked up from germline, CDR1 is SGHAT and CDR2 is FQNNGV. This CDR3 region has 14 residues. V was pared by 6 bases and J by 8 bases, with 7 bases of the junction left unmatched. CDR3 sequence reads: CASSNRGLRGELFF. For the CDR3, the DNA is TGTGCCAGCAGTAACAGGGGGCTGCGGGGGGAGCTGTTTTTT.

The rearrangement links TRBV15 to TRBJ2-1; D ambiguous. Germline CDR1 and CDR2: LNHNV and YYDKDF (reference sequence). CDR3 length equals 12 residues. Trimming took off 3 bases at V and 6 bases at J, with 6 bases between the two ends. In nucleotides, the CDR3 is TGTGCCACCAGCAGGACAATCAATGAGCAGTTCTTC. This gives the protein CATSRTINEQFF.

The chain joins TRBV27 to TRBJ2-7; 7 positions agree with TRBD1. V lost 0 bases and J lost 3; bases outside the gene matches: 8. This CDR3 has 16 residues. The germline V gene encodes CDR1 MNHEY and CDR2 SMNVEV (reference sequence). The CDR3, as DNA: TGTGCCAGCAGTTTATCGGTAGGACAGGTGGACTACGAGCAGTACTTC. This gives the protein CASSLSVGQVDYEQYF.

The CDR3 coding sequence is TGTGCCAGCAGCGTAGATAGGACTAGCGGCGAGCAGTACTTC. This sequence encodes CASSVDRTSGEQYF. J is TRBJ2-7 and V is TRBV9; 10 nucleotides match TRBD2. CDR1 is SGDLS, CDR2 YYNGEE, per germline. The CDR3 has 14 amino acids. Unmatched junction bases numbered 3, after V lost 0 bases and J lost 6 bases.

Note on this clone: Here the CDR3 omits its conserved ending phenylalanine or tryptophan, so a read error is the likely source. This sequence joins TRBV13 and TRBJ1-1, with TRBD1 identical over 8 bases. This CDR3 is 17 amino acids long. Germline values: CDR1 PRHDT, CDR2 FYEKMQ (reference sequence). V was pared by 8 bases and J by 0 bases, with 14 bases of the junction left unmatched. For the CDR3, the DNA is TGTGCCAGCGGATCTCCTTCGGGACAGGTGCTGAACACTGAAGCTTTCCTT. The encoded protein is CASGSPSGQVLNTEAFL.

CDR3 sequence: CASSSGTGPYEQYF. The CDR3, as DNA: TGTGCCAGCAGCTCCGGGACAGGGCCGTACGAGCAGTACTTC. The genes are TRBV9 and TRBJ2-7; TRBD1 agrees at 9 bases. Germline assignment: CDR1 SGDLS and CDR2 YYNGEE. The trim removed 4 bases at V and 4 bases at J, leaving 6 bases unmatched. The CDR3 covers 14 residues.

The rearrangement joins TRBV4-2 to TRBJ2-6, with 7 bases identical to TRBD2. Germline assignment: CDR1 LGHNA and CDR2 YNFKEQ. CDR3 size: 16 residues. The V gene end was trimmed by 1 base and the J gene end by 0 bases; junction bases not matched to a gene: 0. CDR3 residues: CASSQGEGSGANVLTF. The CDR3 DNA reads TGTGCCAGCAGCCAAGGGGAGGGCTCTGGGGCCAACGTCCTGACTTTC.

The rearrangement links TRBV30 to TRBJ2-7; TRBD1 agrees at 7 bases. The CDR3 consists of 12 residues. CDR1 and CDR2 from the germline V gene are GTSNPN and SVGIG (reference sequence). With V trimmed by 4 bases and J by 2 bases, 2 bases remained unmatched. CDR3 nucleotides: TGTGCCTGGAACAGGGGACCCTACGAGCAGTACTTC. Protein: CAWNRGPYEQYF.

This clone was seen only a few times. V usage is TRBV9 and J usage is TRBJ1-2, with D possibly being TRBD1 (5 bases). The CDR3 spans 14 residues. CDR1 and CDR2 (germline): SGDLS, YYNGEE. V gave up 0 bases and J gave up 4 bases, with 10 bases separating them. CDR3 sequence: CASSVGIGGYGYTF. CDR3 sequence (DNA): TGTGCCAGCAGCGTAGGAATCGGGGGCTATGGCTACACCTTC.

V is TRBV10-3 and J is TRBJ2-3; 10 nucleotides match TRBD1. CDR1 and CDR2 (germline): ENHRY, SYGVKD. The CDR3 has 17 amino acids. V shed 0 bases and J 2 bases; nucleotides not matched to a gene: 5. The chain's CDR3 is CAISESKGTGDTDTQYF. The CDR3 DNA follows: TGTGCCATCAGTGAGTCGAAAGGGACAGGGGACACAGATACGCAGTATTTT.

This chain joins TRBV1 and TRBJ2-7; TRBD1 is the table's D call and was not checked against the DNA. TRBV1 is labeled a pseudogene. The CDR3 covers 15 residues. CDR3 amino acids: CTSSQGQPSSYEQYF. CDR3 nucleotides: TGCACCAGCAGCCAGGGGCAGCCCAGCTCCTACGAGCAGTACTTC.

Only one count was recorded for this clone. The J gene is TRBJ2-5, the V gene TRBV9; 7 nucleotides agree with TRBD2. In germline, CDR1 is SGDLS, CDR2 YYNGEE. Trimming cost V 6 bases and J 4 bases; bases outside gene matches: 12. The CDR3 runs to 15 residues. CDR3 sequence (DNA): TGTGCCAGCACCGAAGCGGGGATCTTAGGAGAGACCCAGTACTTC. The encoded protein is CASTEAGILGETQYF.

The V call is TRBV4-1, the J call TRBJ2-7, with D possibly TRBD2 on 7 matching bases. CDR3 length equals 16 residues. The V and J ends lost 5 bases and 2 bases respectively, with 19 bases between them. Germline assignment: CDR1 MGHRA and CDR2 YSYEKL. In nucleotides, the CDR3 is TGCGCCAGCAGCTTGAGAGGGGGGGGCGTCCCCTACGAGCAGTACTTC. Translated, it gives CASSLRGGGVPYEQYF.

This clone was counted once. The chain uses TRBV4-3 and TRBJ2-6; possible D gene TRBD2, 5 bases. The CDR3 is 17 residues long. The germline CDR1 and CDR2 sequences are LGHNA and YSLEER. Trimming shortened V by 1 base and J by 2 bases, and 12 bases separated the two germline ends. The CDR3 DNA is TGCGCCAGCAGCCAAGCCCCTAGCTCCGCTGGGGCCAACGTCCTGACTTTC. The encoded protein is CASSQAPSSAGANVLTF.

This sequence joins TRBV6-1 and TRBJ1-2; 7 bases are a match to TRBD1. Germline V gene lookup returns CDR1 MNHNS and CDR2 SASEGT. The CDR3 contains 16 residues. V lost 1 base and J lost 4; bases outside the gene matches: 9. CDR3 nucleotide sequence: TGTGCCAGCAGTGAAGGTGTAGGACAGGCGACCTATGGCTACACCTTC. Its translation is CASSEGVGQATYGYTF.

The chain uses TRBV19 and TRBJ1-5; the D gene is possibly TRBD1 (5 bases). Germline CDR1 LNHDA, CDR2 SQIVND (reference sequence). There are 15 residues in the CDR3. Deletions cut 1 base from V and 2 bases from J, with 9 bases between. The CDR3: CASSIAGERNQPQHF. DNA for the CDR3: TGTGCCAGTAGTATAGCGGGGGAGCGCAATCAGCCCCAGCATTTT.

The rearrangement links TRBV7-9 to TRBJ2-1, with a tentative D call TRBD1 (5 bases). CDR1 is SEHNR, CDR2 FQNEAQ, per germline (reference sequence). V lost 2 bases and J 6 bases, leaving 14 bases between the germline ends. The CDR3 extends over 15 amino acids. The CDR3 DNA reads as TGTGCCAGCAGCTTAACCAGGGTGGGTACCAATGAGCAGTTCTTC. Translating it yields CASSLTRVGTNEQFF. Supplemented by reference TRBV7-9 and TRBJ2-1, the full variable domain reads DTGVSQNPRHKITKRGQNVTFRCDPISEHNRLYWYRQTLGQGPEFLTYFQNEAQLEKSRLLSDRFSAERPKGSFSTLEIQRTEQGDSAMYLCASSLTRVGTNEQFFGPGTRLTVL.

The chain has TRBV4-3 and TRBJ2-1, with 9 bases that match TRBD1. J lost 6 bases, V lost 5 bases, and 8 bases had no gene match. The CDR3 runs 15 residues. The germline CDR1 and CDR2 sequences are LGHNA and YSLEER. The CDR3 coding sequence is TGCGCCAGCAGCTACGACAGGGGGTTTGGCAATGAGCAGTTCTTC. It specifies CASSYDRGFGNEQFF.

This chain joins TRBV6-5 and TRBJ1-1, with 7 positions matching TRBD1. Germline CDR1 is MNHEY and CDR2 is SVGAGI. CDR3 length: 15 amino acids. J was trimmed by 0 bases and V by 6 bases; bases with no gene match: 7. CDR3 bases: TGTGCCAGCAGCTCTCGACAGGGTATGAACACTGAAGCTTTCTTT. Translation gives CASSSRQGMNTEAFF.

The CDR3 coding sequence is TGTGCCAGCAGTTACGGCGGGGGGATACCCTACGAGCAGTACTTC. Translating it yields CASSYGGGIPYEQYF. This chain connects TRBV6-6 to TRBJ2-7, with 8 bases fitting TRBD2. This CDR3 spans 15 amino acids. From germline, CDR1 is MNHNY and CDR2 SVGAGI (reference sequence). Trimming removed 2 bases from V and 2 bases from J; junction bases left unmatched: 5.

The gene calls are TRBV6-6 and TRBJ2-6; TRBD1 agrees at 10 bases. The germline V gene encodes CDR1 MNHNY and CDR2 SVGAGI (reference sequence). This CDR3 is 16 amino acids long. The V segment lost 7 bases and the J segment 4 bases; nucleotides outside the gene matches: 7. The CDR3 region is CASTLTGGAGANVLTF. CDR3 nucleotides: TGTGCCAGCACCTTGACAGGGGGCGCCGGGGCCAACGTCCTGACTTTC.

The chain carries TRBV6-5 and TRBJ2-1; TRBD2 matches at 8 bases. The CDR3 contains 14 residues. The germline V gene encodes CDR1 MNHEY and CDR2 SVGAGI. The trim removed 8 bases at V and 3 bases at J, leaving 6 bases unmatched. This CDR3 reads CASGRGGFYNEQFF. The CDR3 nucleotides are TGTGCCAGCGGACGGGGGGGCTTCTACAATGAGCAGTTCTTC.

V usage is TRBV30 and J usage is TRBJ1-2; 7 nucleotides agree with TRBD1. V lost 8 bases, J lost 6 bases, and 6 bases stayed unmatched. The length of the CDR3 is 11 residues. Germline V gene lookup returns CDR1 GTSNPN and CDR2 SVGIG (reference sequence). The CDR3 coding sequence is TGTGCCGGCGCGGACAGGAATGGCTACACCTTC. The encoded protein is CAGADRNGYTF.

This rearrangement joins TRBV5-1 to TRBJ1-1, with a weak D call TRBD1 (5 bases). V was clipped by 1 base and J by 6 bases, with 19 bases between them. The germline gives CDR1 SGHRS, CDR2 YFSETQ. CDR3 length: 16 residues. The CDR3 DNA is TGCGCCAGCAGCTTGATGGTATCGGGGAGGGGATCTGAAGCTTTCTTT. Amino acid sequence: CASSLMVSGRGSEAFF.

As for this clone: A much more abundant neighbour one base away suggests this may be a read error. The same CDR3 is also encoded by other DNA sequences in this sample. The chain joins TRBV6-5 to TRBJ1-1; D is uncertain. In germline, CDR1 is MNHEY, CDR2 SVGAGI. This CDR3 contains 13 residues. The CDR3, as DNA: TGTGCCAGCAGTTTGGGCATGAACACTGAGGCTTTCTTT. Its protein is CASSLGMNTEAFF.

The genes are TRBV4-1 and TRBJ1-1, with no clear D. The CDR3 covers 13 residues. V lost 3 bases to trimming and J lost 4 bases, with 9 bases between them. Germline lookup yields CDR1 MGHRA and CDR2 YSYEKL. CDR3 amino acids: CASSHGRVTEAFF. CDR3 nucleotide sequence: TGCGCCAGCAGCCATGGGCGGGTCACTGAAGCTTTCTTT.

The V call is TRBV7-8, the J call TRBJ2-1; 7 bases are a match to TRBD2. CDR3 length: 17 amino acids. V was pared by 4 bases and J by 2 bases, with 11 bases of the junction left unmatched. Looked up from germline, CDR1 is SGHVS and CDR2 is FQNEAQ. CDR3 sequence reads: CASSWGGPLSTYNEQFF. The CDR3 nucleotides are TGTGCCAGCAGCTGGGGGGGTCCGCTCTCCACCTACAATGAGCAGTTCTTC.